These 32 T cell receptor beta chains share one sample of origin, sequenced in a study of circulating CD8 cells and anti-PD-1 response in melanoma. Sorting of live CD3+CD8+TCRalphabeta+ cells by PD-1 and/or TIGIT gave four subsets. Each library started from roughly 16 ng of total RNA using the QIAseq Immune Repertoire TCR panel. TCRdb used MiXCR to reprocess the reads, holding one entry per CDR3 protein. The sample carries about 2,500 distinct CDR3 sequences, less than 7% recorded once. Source: CD8+ T cells from PBMCs, taken at baseline or after one month of anti-PD-1 therapy (not recorded which). Every receptor here comes from a human donor with melanoma.

In this sample, this clonotype is large. V is TRBV28 and J is TRBJ1-5; weak D call: TRBD1 (6 bases). The CDR3 contains 15 residues. Trimming took 4 bases from V and 5 from J, leaving 15 bases between them. CDR1 and CDR2 from the germline V gene are MDHEN and SYDVKM. CDR3 sequence: CASSYAGVEDQPQHF. The CDR3 bases are TGTGCCAGCAGTTACGCAGGGGTCGAAGATCAGCCCCAGCATTTT.

This clonotype is medium-sized within its sample. The gene calls are TRBV19 and TRBJ2-1, with 8 nucleotides matching TRBD2. Trimming removed 3 bases from V and 6 bases from J; junction bases left unmatched: 7. The V gene's germline CDR1 is LNHDA and CDR2 SQIVND (reference sequence). The CDR3 spans 15 residues. CDR3 in amino acids: CASSIGTGGRNEQFF. The CDR3 nucleotides read TGTGCCAGTAGTATCGGGACGGGAGGGCGCAATGAGCAGTTCTTC.

Within the sample, this clonotype is medium-sized (0.01 to 0.1%). The rearrangement links TRBV29-1 to TRBJ2-1; the D gene could be TRBD1 or TRBD2 (5 bases each). Trimming cost V 1 base and J 8 bases, with 6 bases left between them. The CDR3 spans 11 residues. From germline, CDR1 is SQVTM and CDR2 ANQGSEA. The CDR3 loop reads CSVEGGHEQFF. In DNA, the CDR3 is TGCAGCGTTGAAGGGGGACATGAGCAGTTCTTC.

V is TRBV11-2 and J is TRBJ2-5; no definite D call. The CDR3 consists of 12 residues. The ends were cut back, 1 base at V and 4 bases at J, with 4 bases in the middle. Germline CDR1 is SGHAT and CDR2 is FQNNGV. This chain's CDR3 is CASSLARETQYF. CDR3 nucleotides: TGTGCCAGCAGCTTAGCCCGAGAGACCCAGTACTTC.

This clonotype was seen a few times. This chain connects TRBV28 to TRBJ2-3; no clear D gene. The CDR3 runs 14 residues. The germline gives CDR1 MDHEN, CDR2 SYDVKM. The V gene lost 7 bases and the J gene lost 0 bases, with 11 bases spanning the gap. As DNA, the CDR3 is TGTGCCAGCAACTGGGCAGGTAGCACAGATACGCAGTATTTT. Translating gives CASNWAGSTDTQYF.

In its sample, this clonotype is medium-sized (0.01 to 0.1%). The chain couples TRBV4-1 to TRBJ2-5; D unclear. The CDR3 contains 15 residues. Germline assignment: CDR1 MGHRA and CDR2 YSYEKL. Trimming stripped 4 bases from V and 5 bases from J, with 17 bases between. CDR3 sequence: CASSPGQATGETQYF. The DNA for the CDR3 is TGCGCCAGCAGCCCCGGTCAGGCTACGGGCGAGACCCAGTACTTC.

A few counts support this clonotype. The chain has TRBV25-1 and TRBJ2-7; 11 bases line up with TRBD2. This CDR3 spans 15 amino acids. CDR1 is MGHDK, CDR2 SYGVNS, per germline. J gave up 2 bases and V 1 base, and 1 base lay outside the gene matches. CDR3 loop: CASSELAGGTYEQYF. DNA for the CDR3: TGTGCCAGCAGTGAATTAGCGGGGGGGACCTACGAGCAGTACTTC.

This clonotype is termed medium-sized. This chain links TRBV24-1 with TRBJ2-7, with 8 bases fitting TRBD1. With V trimmed by 5 bases and J by 3 bases, 5 bases remained unmatched. CDR1 is KGHDR, CDR2 SFDVKD, per germline. CDR3 length equals 14 residues. The CDR3 protein is CATSAETGGYEQYF. The CDR3 DNA reads TGTGCCACCAGTGCCGAAACAGGGGGCTACGAGCAGTACTTC.

By share of the sample, this clonotype is medium-sized. The genes are TRBV27 and TRBJ1-5, with no clear D. Trimming removed 4 bases at V and 1 base at J, with 5 bases between. The CDR3 runs to 13 residues. Per the germline V gene, CDR1 is MNHEY and CDR2 is SMNVEV (reference sequence). DNA for the CDR3: TGTGCCAGCAGTTCGGAGAGCAATCAGCCCCAGCATTTT. Encoded protein: CASSSESNQPQHF.

This clonotype showed up just a few times. The chain joins TRBV5-4 to TRBJ2-7, with D perhaps matching TRBD1 or TRBD2 (5 bases each). Germline V gene lookup returns CDR1 SGHNT and CDR2 YYREEE (reference sequence). The length of the CDR3 is 13 residues. V was shortened by 4 bases and J by 6 bases, with 14 bases between the two germline ends. The CDR3 protein is CASSPGTNREQYF. The CDR3, as DNA: TGTGCCAGCAGCCCCGGGACGAACCGCGAGCAGTACTTC.

The chain employs TRBV20-1 and TRBJ2-7; 7 bases match TRBD2. CDR1 and CDR2 (germline): DFQATT, SNEGSKA (reference sequence). The CDR3 is 13 residues long. J lost 4 bases, V lost 6 bases, and 9 bases had no gene match. CDR3 residues: CSARSGDFYEQYF. The DNA for the CDR3 is TGCAGTGCCCGAAGCGGGGACTTTTACGAGCAGTACTTC.

This clonotype was detected a few times. This rearrangement joins TRBV28 to TRBJ1-1; no clear D gene. Germline loops: CDR1 MDHEN, CDR2 SYDVKM. This CDR3 comprises 13 residues. V was clipped by 11 bases and J by 0 bases, with 13 bases between them. CDR3 bases: TGTGCCCGCATTGCGGATTTGAACACTGAAGCTTTCTTT. This codes for CARIADLNTEAFF.

This clonotype is classed as medium-sized. The chain employs TRBV4-1 and TRBJ2-7, with 9 positions matching TRBD1. The germline V gene has CDR1 MGHRA and CDR2 YSYEKL. With V trimmed by 4 bases and J by 3 bases, 4 bases remained unmatched. The CDR3 contains 14 residues. CDR3 coding DNA: TGCGCCAGCAGCCTACAGGGGGCCGGCTACGAGCAGTACTTC. Translated, it gives CASSLQGAGYEQYF.

This clonotype is classed as medium-sized (0.01 to 0.1%). The chain uses TRBV12-5 and TRBJ2-1; TRBD1 agrees at 10 bases. From germline, CDR1 is LGHNT and CDR2 FRNRAP. The CDR3 is made up of 16 amino acids. The ends lost 7 bases at V and 6 bases at J; junction bases unmatched: 12. For the CDR3, the DNA is TGTGCTAGTGCCGCTTGCGGGACAGGGGTCTGCAATGAGCAGTTCTTC. It translates to CASAACGTGVCNEQFF.

In its sample, this clonotype ranks as large. The V and J genes are TRBV14 and TRBJ1-2, with no clear D. The CDR3 length is 14 residues. The ends were cut back, 5 bases at V and 7 bases at J, with 17 bases in the middle. CDR1 SGHDN and CDR2 FVKESK come from the germline V gene. CDR3 DNA: TGTGCCAGCAGCTACATGGAGGAGGGCTTTGGCTACACCTTC. Protein sequence: CASSYMEEGFGYTF.

By sample fraction, this clonotype is large. The chain combines TRBV19 with TRBJ1-1; D uncertain. The germline V and J ends were trimmed by 3 bases and 5 bases, with 10 bases remaining between them. This CDR3 region has 13 residues. Germline CDR1 and CDR2: LNHDA and SQIVND (reference sequence). CDR3 in DNA: TGTGCCAGTAGTATCACGGCCATGACTGAAGCTTTCTTT. Its protein product is CASSITAMTEAFF. Filled out from reference TRBV19 and TRBJ1-1, the complete variable domain reads DGGITQSPKYLFRKEGQNVTLSCEQNLNHDAMYWYRQDPGQGLRLIYYSQIVNDFQKGDIAEGYSVSREKKESFPLTVTSAQKNPTAFYLCASSITAMTEAFFGQGTRLTVV.

Sample share makes this clonotype medium-sized (0.01 to 0.1%). J is TRBJ2-1 and V is TRBV6-1, with TRBD2 matching over 8 bases. CDR3 size: 16 residues. Trimming removed 5 bases from V and 0 bases from J; junction bases left unmatched: 6. Germline lookup yields CDR1 MNHNS and CDR2 SASEGT. In nucleotides, the CDR3 is TGTGCCAGCAGTCATAGCGGGACGAGCTCCTACAATGAGCAGTTCTTC. Encoded protein: CASSHSGTSSYNEQFF.

This clonotype is medium-sized (0.01 to 0.1%) in the sample. The rearrangement uses TRBV29-1 and TRBJ2-2; D not resolved. Looked up from germline, CDR1 is SQVTM and CDR2 is ANQGSEA. This CDR3 has 11 residues. Deletions cut 7 bases from V and 5 bases from J, with 8 bases between. The CDR3 spells CSGWSTGELFF. The CDR3 coding sequence is TGCAGCGGATGGTCGACCGGGGAGCTGTTTTTT.

Only a few counts were recorded for this clonotype. J is TRBJ2-7 and V is TRBV19; 8 bases are shared with TRBD1. The CDR3 totals 14 residues. Per the germline V gene, CDR1 is LNHDA and CDR2 is SQIVND (reference sequence). The junction had 7 bases not matched to a gene; V was cut back by 5 bases and J by 4 bases. The CDR3 spells CASSPGGAEYEQYF. In DNA form, the CDR3 reads TGTGCCAGTAGTCCAGGGGGCGCGGAGTACGAGCAGTACTTC.

Sample share makes this clonotype medium-sized (0.01 to 0.1%). J is TRBJ2-7 and V is TRBV20-1; D not certain. Trimming cost V 6 bases and J 0 bases, with 9 bases left between them. This CDR3 spans 12 amino acids. Germline loops: CDR1 DFQATT, CDR2 SNEGSKA (reference sequence). The CDR3 bases are TGCAGTGCAACCGTCGGCTCCTACGAGCAGTACTTC. Encoded protein: CSATVGSYEQYF.

Relative to its sample, this clonotype is medium-sized (0.01 to 0.1%). This chain uses TRBV19 with TRBJ2-7; tentatively, D is TRBD1 or TRBD2 (5 bases each). V lost 5 bases, J lost 3 bases, and 14 bases lay in between. CDR1 is LNHDA, CDR2 SQIVND, per germline (reference sequence). This CDR3 has 14 amino acids. CDR3 loop: CASSSGTAGYEQYF. The CDR3 nucleotides are TGTGCCAGTAGTTCCGGGACGGCCGGCTACGAGCAGTACTTC.

This clonotype is judged medium-sized. The chain joins TRBV7-2 to TRBJ2-7; D remains ambiguous. The CDR3 extends over 14 amino acids. In germline, CDR1 is SGHTA, CDR2 FQGNSA. V was pared by 0 bases and J by 4 bases, with 10 bases between. The CDR3 coding sequence is TGTGCCAGCAGCTTAGCCCCCCTACCTTACGAGCAGTACTTC. Protein: CASSLAPLPYEQYF.

This clonotype is medium-sized. This chain joins TRBV19 and TRBJ2-2, with 9 bases aligning to TRBD2. The CDR3 contains 17 residues. J lost 0 bases, V lost 2 bases, and 4 bases had no gene match. The V gene's germline CDR1 is LNHDA and CDR2 SQIVND (reference sequence). This CDR3 reads CASSISSGGSNTGELFF. The CDR3 DNA reads as TGTGCCAGTAGTATAAGTAGCGGGGGATCGAACACCGGGGAGCTGTTTTTT.

This clonotype is categorized as medium-sized (0.01 to 0.1%). This chain uses TRBV9 with TRBJ2-7; D may match TRBD1 or TRBD2 (5 bases each). Germline V gene data show CDR1 as SGDLS and CDR2 as YYNGEE. This CDR3 has 14 amino acids. Trimming pared 1 base from V and 0 bases from J, leaving 8 bases between. The CDR3 DNA reads TGTGCCAGCAGCGTACGGGGCAGCTCCTACGAGCAGTACTTC. Encoded protein: CASSVRGSSYEQYF. The whole variable domain, remainder taken from reference TRBV9 and TRBJ2-7, is DSGVTQTPKHLITATGQRVTLRCSPRSGDLSVYWYQQSLDQGLQFLIQYYNGEERAKGNILERFSAQQFPDLHSELNLSSLELGDSALYFCASSVRGSSYEQYFGPGTRLTVT.

This clonotype is labeled as medium-sized. This chain joins TRBV27 and TRBJ2-7; 7 bases are a match to TRBD1. The CDR3 runs 13 residues. Germline CDR1 reads MNHEY; CDR2 reads SMNVEV (reference sequence). V trimming: 9 bases; J trimming: 0 bases; junction bases outside the gene matches: 5. The DNA of the CDR3 is TGTGCCAGTTGGGACAGAGGCTCCTACGAGCAGTACTTC. Translating gives CASWDRGSYEQYF.

This clonotype is medium-sized within its sample. The chain combines TRBV28 with TRBJ1-1; D uncertain. CDR3 size: 14 residues. Trimming cost V 2 bases and J 4 bases, with 11 bases left between them. Germline CDR1 MDHEN, CDR2 SYDVKM. CDR3 coding DNA: TGTGCCAGCAGTTTAACTTTTTCAGCCACTGAAGCTTTCTTT. It translates to CASSLTFSATEAFF.

Sample share makes this clonotype medium-sized. This sequence joins TRBV4-1 and TRBJ2-3; D gene unclear. This CDR3 has 13 amino acids. Germline V CDR1 and CDR2: MGHRA, YSYEKL. The V end lost 1 base, the J end lost 6 bases, and 8 bases lay between the germline ends. CDR3 protein: CASSQVRLDTQYF. In nucleotides, the CDR3 is TGCGCCAGCAGCCAAGTGAGACTCGATACGCAGTATTTT.

To note about this clonotype: Mismatch with germline at one junction end may stem from a read error. The rearrangement joins TRBV19 to TRBJ1-6; TRBD1 is a possible D gene (6 bases). The V gene's germline CDR1 is LNHDA and CDR2 SQIVND (reference sequence). The CDR3 has 16 amino acids. CDR3 in amino acids: CACSIVGTTQDSPIHF. CDR3 coding DNA: TGTGCCTGTAGTATAGTCGGGACAACCCAGGATTCACCCATCCACTTT.

By frequency in the sample, this clonotype is medium-sized. This chain uses TRBV29-1 with TRBJ2-7; no firm D call. From germline, CDR1 is SQVTM and CDR2 ANQGSEA. This CDR3 has 11 residues. Trimming removed 4 bases at V and 3 bases at J, with 7 bases between. The CDR3 sequence: CSVVIDYEQYF. The CDR3 DNA reads as TGCAGCGTTGTAATAGACTACGAGCAGTACTTC.

This clonotype was found a few times. The chain links TRBV19 to TRBJ1-5; D remains ambiguous. Germline assignment: CDR1 LNHDA and CDR2 SQIVND (reference sequence). The length of the CDR3 is 14 residues. V was shortened by 1 base and J by 7 bases, with 11 bases between the two germline ends. CDR3 sequence (DNA): TGTGCCAGTAGTATAGGCGCCACCCCGCAGCCCCAGCATTTT. Encoded protein: CASSIGATPQPQHF.

This clonotype is termed medium-sized. This sequence joins TRBV19 and TRBJ2-1; D ambiguous. CDR3 length: 13 amino acids. V was pared by 3 bases and J by 3 bases, with 6 bases between. The germline V gene has CDR1 LNHDA and CDR2 SQIVND (reference sequence). This CDR3 reads CASSMAVYNEQFF. The CDR3 nucleotides read TGTGCCAGTAGTATGGCGGTCTACAATGAGCAGTTCTTC.

By its share, this clonotype is medium-sized. The chain joins TRBV19 to TRBJ1-6; D is uncertain. V dropped 8 bases and J dropped 13 bases, with 6 bases sitting between them. CDR1 and CDR2 from the germline V gene are LNHDA and SQIVND (reference sequence). This CDR3 has 9 amino acids. The CDR3 region is CASGFPLHF. CDR3 DNA sequence: TGTGCCAGTGGATTCCCCCTCCACTTT.